This TCR beta chain came from a study of blood T cell repertoires in COVID-19. Trimming cost V 6 bases and J 4 bases, with 13 bases left between them. Germline-derived CDR1 and CDR2 are MDHEN and SYDVKM. The CDR3 length is 15 residues. As originally analysed: Reference gene primers were amplified, and this amplification served to estimate nucleated cell counts. Profiled with immunoSEQ multiplex PCR; TCRdb holds only in-frame clones, not every one. The DNA gave D and trimming, while V, J and clone size come from that table. This repertoire shows tens of thousands of clones, about 80% found once; its top ten account for roughly 19%.

The chain couples TRBV28 to TRBJ1-6; TRBD1 is a possible D gene (6 bases). Sequencing input: peripheral blood. The clonotype originates from a human donor in a cohort sampled during active COVID-19. The DNA of the CDR3 is TGTGCCAGCAGACCCCACGGACAGTATAATTCACCCCTCCACTTT. Translated: CASRPHGQYNSPLHF.